This T cell receptor (beta chain) stems from a study of T cell repertoires in cytomegalovirus infection (dated by TCRdb to about 2019). Some background on the complete study: Donor HLA type was relevant to the analysis, as public TCR beta signatures indicated carriage of CMV infection together with the matching HLA type. What the research found in general, with its limitations: Cumulative frequency of public TCR beta family members discriminated carriers of CMV infection plus the relevant HLA type in this cohort and an independent 352-donor cohort. In the ex vivo response, HLA-C-restricted CMV-specific TCR beta clonotypes were dominant, and in two of eight donors the single most frequent clonotype came from this HLA-C-restricted group.

This clonotype was seen at least ten times. This clone's antigen is unknown. No qualities accompany the bases; no much larger clone lies one base away. Instrument used: Illumina HiSeq 1500. Through fastp at Q25 and MiXCR, TCRdb rebuilt clones from the public reads, retaining in-frame beta chains. Rows are combined by CDR3 protein, so each entry shows the most common genes and DNA. For this sample the table gives hundreds of thousands of distinct CDR3 sequences, of which about 10% were detected only once. In total, the top ten clones hold about 9.4% of the sample. Measured from the cysteine to the phenylalanine, the CDR3 is 14 residues long. The entry retains the CDR3 DNA only, 42 bases that are in frame from base 1. V and J are truncated by 4 bases and 4 bases respectively, leaving an intervening sequence of 14 bases. From the germline V gene, CDR1 is SGHDT and CDR2 is YYEEEE.

This sequence originates from a human donor in good health (CMV status not recorded). Some clones in this sample may be carry-over from other donors' samples. The rearrangement combines TRBV5-6 with TRBJ2-5; the D call is tentative, TRBD1 or TRBD2, as each matches 5 bases. The specimen was PBMCs. The sequence in DNA is TGTGCCAGCAGCCCCGGGGCCTTTGGAGAGACCCAGTACTTC. It translates to CASSPGAFGETQYF.